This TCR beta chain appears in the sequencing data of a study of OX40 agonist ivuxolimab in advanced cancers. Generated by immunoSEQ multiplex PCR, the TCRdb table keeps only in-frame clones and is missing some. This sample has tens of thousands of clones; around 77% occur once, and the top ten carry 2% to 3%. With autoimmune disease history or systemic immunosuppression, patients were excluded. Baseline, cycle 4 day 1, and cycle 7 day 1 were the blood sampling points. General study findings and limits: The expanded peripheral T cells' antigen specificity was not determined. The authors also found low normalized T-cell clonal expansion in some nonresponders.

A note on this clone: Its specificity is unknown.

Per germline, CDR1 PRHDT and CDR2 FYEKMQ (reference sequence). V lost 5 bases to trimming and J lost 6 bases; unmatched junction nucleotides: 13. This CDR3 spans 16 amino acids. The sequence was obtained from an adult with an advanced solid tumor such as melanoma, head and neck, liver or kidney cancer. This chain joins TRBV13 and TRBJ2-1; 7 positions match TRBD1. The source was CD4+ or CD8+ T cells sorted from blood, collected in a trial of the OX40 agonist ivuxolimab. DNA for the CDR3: TGTGCCAGCAGCCAATTCGGGCCGAGGGGGCCCAATGAGCAGTTCTTC. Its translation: CASSQFGPRGPNEQFF. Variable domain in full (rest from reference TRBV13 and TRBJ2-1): AAGVIQSPRHLIKEKRETATLKCYPIPRHDTVYWYQQGPGQDPQFLISFYEKMQSDKGSIPDRFSAQQFSDYHSELNMSSLELGDSALYFCASSQFGPRGPNEQFFGPGTRLTVL.